Each of the 8 T cell receptor beta chains below was sequenced from the same sample in a study of PD-1 blockade in classical Hodgkin lymphoma. The time point denotes: cycle 4 day 1 (C4D1), after 5 to 7 weeks of nivolumab. All patients relapsed after autologous stem cell transplantation, and brentuximab vedotin exposure varied. Thawed PBMCs were the source of CD8+ T cells, obtained through magnetic negative selection. Generated by immunoSEQ multiplex PCR, the TCRdb table keeps only in-frame clones and is missing some. Of some 20,000 clones listed, less than 90% are singletons. Here the sequenced sample was CD8+ T cells from blood, taken before the fourth cycle of nivolumab. The receptor source for this set is a human donor with classical Hodgkin lymphoma.

This clone was found once. This chain connects TRBV28 to TRBJ1-3, with 8 bases matching TRBD1. After removal of 3 bases from V and 2 bases from J, the junction contained 6 bases not matched to a gene. This CDR3 is built from 16 residues. Germline assignment: CDR1 MDHEN and CDR2 SYDVKM. This CDR3 reads CASSLWDRPTGNTIYF. CDR3 DNA: TGTGCCAGCAGTTTGTGGGACAGGCCCACTGGAAACACCATATATTTT.

The CDR3 sequence is CASGWETQYF. CDR3 sequence (DNA): TGTGCCAGCGGGTGGGAGACCCAGTACTTC. The chain has TRBV27 and TRBJ2-5, with no clear D. V lost 8 bases and J 5 bases, leaving 6 bases between the germline ends. CDR3 length equals 10 residues. Germline CDR1 is MNHEY and CDR2 is SMNVEV (reference sequence).

This clone was counted a few times. The rearrangement links TRBV7-9 to TRBJ1-1; weak D call: TRBD1 (6 bases). V was trimmed by 5 bases and J by 6 bases, leaving 13 bases between them. This CDR3 is built from 13 residues. In germline, CDR1 is SEHNR, CDR2 FQNEAQ (reference sequence). The CDR3 DNA follows: TGTGCCAGCAGCCCAAGGGGGGTCCCTGAAGCTTTCTTT. Amino acids: CASSPRGVPEAFF. Full variable domain (rest looked up from reference TRBV7-9 and TRBJ1-1): DTGVSQNPRHKITKRGQNVTFRCDPISEHNRLYWYRQTLGQGPEFLTYFQNEAQLEKSRLLSDRFSAERPKGSFSTLEIQRTEQGDSAMYLCASSPRGVPEAFFGQGTRLTVV.

The chain couples TRBV23-1 to TRBJ1-1; D may be TRBD1 (6 bases). TRBV23-1 is marked as an open reading frame, function uncertain. The ends were cut back, 6 bases at V and 1 base at J, with 24 bases in the middle. This CDR3 is 18 amino acids long. In DNA form, the CDR3 reads TGCGCCAGCAGCCCAGGGGCATTACCGGACAGCGCGAACACTGAAGCTTTCTTT. Its translation is CASSPGALPDSANTEAFF.

The CDR3, as DNA: TGTGCCAGCAGTGAAGAGGGGACAGGGTTTGGCAAGCAGTACTTC. It is translated as CASSEEGTGFGKQYF. The rearrangement links TRBV6-1 to TRBJ2-7; 9 nucleotides align to TRBD1. The V segment lost 1 base and the J segment 8 bases; nucleotides outside the gene matches: 9. The germline V gene has CDR1 MNHNS and CDR2 SASEGT. This CDR3 region has 15 residues.

This chain links TRBV27 with TRBJ2-7; D gene ambiguous. Deletions cut 0 bases from V and 6 bases from J, with 12 bases between. Germline CDR1 is MNHEY and CDR2 is SMNVEV (reference sequence). CDR3 length: 14 amino acids. Here the CDR3 reads CASSLSGPNSEQYF. CDR3 bases: TGTGCCAGCAGTTTATCGGGCCCTAACTCCGAGCAGTACTTC.

The V gene is TRBV10-1, the J gene TRBJ2-7, with D maybe TRBD2 (5 bases). The germline V gene has CDR1 WNHNN and CDR2 SYGVQD (reference sequence). V was clipped by 3 bases and J by 0 bases, with 9 bases between them. This CDR3 has 14 residues. Here the CDR3 reads CASSDRGSSYEQYF. Here the CDR3 DNA reads TGCGCCAGCAGTGATCGAGGGAGCTCCTACGAGCAGTACTTC.

This clone has just one count. The chain recombines TRBV7-9 with TRBJ2-1, with 9 nucleotides matching TRBD2. The V segment lost 5 bases and the J segment 5 bases; nucleotides outside the gene matches: 13. Looked up from germline, CDR1 is SEHNR and CDR2 is FQNEAQ (reference sequence). The CDR3 consists of 17 residues. The CDR3 spells CASSPGSGGLRHNEQFF. The CDR3 region has the DNA TGTGCCAGCAGCCCAGGGAGCGGGGGGCTTCGCCACAATGAGCAGTTCTTC.